This T cell receptor beta chain was identified in a study of blood T cells in healthy people across ages. This CDR3 region has 18 residues. CDR1 and CDR2 (germline): SSHAT, FNYEAQ (reference sequence). For the second PCR, which ran for 7 to 11 cycles, a sample-barcoded 5' primer and a J-beta primer mix were used. TCRdb redid the calling of the 5' RACE reads with MiXCR, one entry per CDR3 protein. The table shows around 1,000,000 distinct CDR3 sequences, with roughly a quarter occurring only once. As regards this clonotype: One end of the junction varies from germline; a read error may be responsible.

The same data also went into a second study, on T cells of mothers and their children.

This sequence originates from a girl between 2 and 10 years old in good health. V is TRBV7-7 and J is TRBJ2-2; 8 bases are a match to TRBD2. The sample comprised blood. The CDR3 here is CASSFGAGEVVDTGELFF. CDR3 DNA sequence: TGTGCTAGCAGCTTCGGAGCGGGAGAGGTAGTCGACACCGGGGAGCTGTTTTTT.